A selection of T cell receptor beta chains follows, all from one sample in a study of blood T cell repertoires in COVID-19. Repertoires were generated with immunoSEQ multiplex PCR, while TCRdb's copy carries only in-frame clones and drops some. The sample comprises 150,000 or so clones, roughly four fifths of which are singletons, and 13% to 15% rests with the top ten. Sequencing was performed on peripheral blood. The receptors originated from a human donor with acute or convalescent COVID-19. The donor label of this sample is uncertain. Each CDR3 is given with its conserved first and last residue. The D gene is left open where the match is weak. Part of the rows lack a size; the others show once, few, many or a class for expanded clones.

d_gene,j_gene,v_gene,abundance,CDR3nt,CDR3aa
.,TRBJ1-2,TRBV9,once,TGTGCCAGCAGCGTAGGTATTCAGGCTAACTATGGCTACACCTTC,CASSVGIQANYGYTF
.,TRBJ1-1,TRBV6-1,few,TGTGCCAGCAGTGAAGGCGGGTTACGCGCTTTCTTT,CASSEGGLRAFF
TRBD1,TRBJ1-1,TRBV4-1,once,TGCGCCAGCAGTGTGACAGGGAGCGCAGGCACTGAAGCTTTCTTT,CASSVTGSAGTEAFF
.,TRBJ1-2,TRBV6-5,.,TGTGCCAGCAGGCCGTACGGGTCCTCAGCTGGCTACACCTTC,CASRPYGSSAGYTF
TRBD1,TRBJ2-5,TRBV5-1,.,TGCGCCAGCAGCATTGGGACAGGGAGGAGGGAGACCCAGTACTTC,CASSIGTGRRETQYF
.,TRBJ1-5,TRBV30,.,TGTGCCTGGAGTGTATCCAGGGCCAGTCAGCCCCAGCATTTT,CAWSVSRASQPQHF
TRBD1,TRBJ1-6,TRBV5-4,.,TGTGCCAGCAGCTTGGGACAGGGTAATTCACCCCTCCACTTT,CASSLGQGNSPLHF
.,TRBJ2-3,TRBV6-5,.,TGTGCCAGCAGTTATTCCGTTGGCGGGGATACGCAGTATTTT,CASSYSVGGDTQYF
TRBD1,TRBJ1-1,TRBV5-4,.,TGTGCCAGCACCCAAGACAGGGGGCTCACTGAAGCTTTCTTT,CASTQDRGLTEAFF
.,TRBJ1-2,TRBV6-4,.,TGTGCCAGCAGTCCCATGACAGGCACTAACTATGGCTACACCTTC,CASSPMTGTNYGYTF
TRBD2,TRBJ2-5,TRBV5-1,.,TGCGCCAGCAGCTTTGGGACTAGAGAGACCCAGTACTTC,CASSFGTRETQYF
.,TRBJ2-1,TRBV7-3,once,TGTGCCAGCAGCTTAAAATACGGACTCGTCTGGGAGCAGTTCTTC,CASSLKYGLVWEQFF
TRBD2,TRBJ2-7,TRBV18,.,TGTGCCAGCTCACCGGGGACTAGTCGCTACGAGCAGTACTTC,CASSPGTSRYEQYF